The 11 T cell receptor beta chains below were found in one sample sequenced in a study of post-analysis software for immune sequencing data. Notes on the study in general: In patients, about five TRBV segments were more frequent than in controls, with TRBV5-6, TRBV5-1 and TRBV20-1 among them.

No antigen is known for these receptors. Unique molecular identifiers had been added to the TCR beta cDNA libraries. TCRdb passed the PCR reads through MiXCR, listing each CDR3 protein once. The sample consists of almost 700,000 distinct CDR3 sequences, roughly three fifths of them appearing once. The specimen was blood. These receptors originate from a girl aged 2 to 9 with multiple sclerosis.

The gene calls are TRBV4-3 and TRBJ1-1; 7 nucleotides agree with TRBD1. Germline V gene data show CDR1 as LGHNA and CDR2 as YSLEER. The junction had 6 bases not matched to a gene; V was cut back by 0 bases and J by 2 bases. CDR3 size: 16 residues. The chain's CDR3 is CASSQDLNRGNTEAFF. The CDR3 region has the DNA TGCGCCAGCAGCCAAGATTTGAACAGGGGTAACACTGAAGCTTTCTTT.

The chain couples TRBV7-2 to TRBJ2-3; TRBD2 matches at 11 bases. CDR3 length equals 15 residues. V lost 5 bases, J lost 4 bases, and 5 bases stayed unmatched. Germline-derived CDR1 and CDR2 are SGHTA and FQGNSA. This CDR3 reads CASSLSGGAPDTQYF. The CDR3 DNA follows: TGTGCCAGCAGCCTTAGCGGGGGGGCCCCAGATACGCAGTATTTT. Full variable domain (rest looked up from reference TRBV7-2 and TRBJ2-3): GAGVSQSPSNKVTEKGKDVELRCDPISGHTALYWYRQSLGQGLEFLIYFQGNSAPDKSGLPSDRFSAERTGGSVSTLTIQRTQQEDSAVYLCASSLSGGAPDTQYFGPGTRLTVL.

The chain combines TRBV27 with TRBJ1-4, with D possibly being TRBD1 (5 bases). The CDR3 has 13 amino acids. The V and J ends lost 2 bases and 14 bases respectively, with 15 bases between them. Germline CDR1 is MNHEY and CDR2 is SMNVEV (reference sequence). The chain's CDR3 is CASSLAPGLNLFF. CDR3 coding DNA: TGTGCCAGCAGTTTAGCTCCAGGGTTGAATCTGTTTTTT. Looking up the rest from reference TRBV27 and TRBJ1-4 gives the full variable domain: EAQVTQNPRYLITVTGKKLTVTCSQNMNHEYMSWYRQDPGLGLRQIYYSMNVEVTDKGDVPEGYKVSRKEKRNFPLILESPSPNQTSLYFCASSLAPGLNLFFGSGTQLSVL.

The genes are TRBV20-1 and TRBJ2-3; D remains unclear. With 7 bases removed from V and 2 bases from J, the gap between germline ends came to 16 bases. Per germline, CDR1 DFQATT and CDR2 SNEGSKA (reference sequence). This CDR3 is built from 14 residues. In DNA, the CDR3 is TGCAGTGGATCAGTTTCCCCTAACACAGATACGCAGTATTTT. It encodes CSGSVSPNTDTQYF.

The chain joins TRBV20-1 to TRBJ2-7, with TRBD2 identical over 9 bases. The CDR3 runs to 12 residues. Germline-derived CDR1 and CDR2 are DFQATT and SNEGSKA (reference sequence). The ends lost 7 bases at V and 6 bases at J; junction bases unmatched: 7. The CDR3 sequence: CSVRREGSEQYF. CDR3 in DNA: TGCAGTGTTCGGCGGGAGGGCTCCGAGCAGTACTTC.

In its sample, this clonotype was seen a few times. The chain links TRBV6-6 to TRBJ2-5; unclear D gene. CDR3 length equals 12 residues. CDR1 and CDR2 from the germline V gene are MNHNY and SVGAGI (reference sequence). V dropped 5 bases and J dropped 2 bases, with 6 bases sitting between them. CDR3 in amino acids: CASSPIQETQYF. As DNA, the CDR3 is TGTGCCAGCAGTCCCATACAAGAGACCCAGTACTTC.

As to this clonotype: The junction departs from the called germline gene at one end, perhaps through a read error. The rearrangement joins TRBV4-2 to TRBJ2-1; a weak D match, TRBD1 (6 bases). Germline V gene data show CDR1 as LGHNA and CDR2 as YNFKEQ. The CDR3 has 15 amino acids. DNA for the CDR3: TGTGCCAGCAGCCAAGAAGGGGGTGGCTACAATGGGCAGTTCTTC. This codes for CASSQEGGGYNGQFF.

The chain carries TRBV12-3 or TRBV12-4 and TRBJ2-3, with 7 bases lining up with TRBD2. Trimming took 6 bases from V and 2 from J; bases not matched to a gene: 8. CDR3 length equals 15 residues. In DNA, the CDR3 is TGTGCCAGCAGACCGGGGGGAAGAAACACAGATACGCAGTATTTT. Translated, it gives CASRPGGRNTDTQYF.

This chain uses TRBV21-1 with TRBJ2-1; the table's D call, TRBD2, was not checked against the DNA. TRBV21-1 is assigned pseudogene status. The CDR3 consists of 13 residues. Here the CDR3 reads CASGEEGGKEQFF. CDR3 coding DNA: TGTGCCAGCGGGGAAGAGGGAGGGAAGGAGCAGTTCTTC.

The V gene is TRBV29-1, the J gene TRBJ1-2; D gene ambiguous. Germline values: CDR1 SQVTM, CDR2 ANQGSEA. This CDR3 comprises 14 residues. V lost 4 bases and J lost 0, with 12 bases in between. The CDR3, as DNA: TGCAGCGTTGTTGGATTTCCCCCTAACTATGGCTACACCTTC. Its protein is CSVVGFPPNYGYTF.

This chain connects TRBV10-3 to TRBJ2-7; 8 positions match TRBD1. Germline V lookup: CDR1 ENHRY, CDR2 SYGVKD. The CDR3 has 14 amino acids. The junction had 7 bases not matched to a gene; V was cut back by 6 bases and J by 3 bases. The CDR3 DNA reads TGTGCCATCAGGGGTCCCGGGACAGGCTACGAGCAGTACTTC. Protein sequence: CAIRGPGTGYEQYF.